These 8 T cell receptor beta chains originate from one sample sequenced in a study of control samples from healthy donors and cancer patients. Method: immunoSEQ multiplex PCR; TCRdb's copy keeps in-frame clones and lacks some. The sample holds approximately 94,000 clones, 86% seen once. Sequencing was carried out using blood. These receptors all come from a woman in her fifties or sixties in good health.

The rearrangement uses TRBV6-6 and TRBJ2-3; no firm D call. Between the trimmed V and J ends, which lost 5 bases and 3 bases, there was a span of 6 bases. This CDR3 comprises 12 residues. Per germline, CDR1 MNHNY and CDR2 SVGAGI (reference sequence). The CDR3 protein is CASSKRTDTQYF. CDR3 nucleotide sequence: TGTGCCAGCAGTAAGCGAACAGATACGCAGTATTTT.

The CDR3, as DNA: TGTGCCAGCAGCACTACAAATGGACAGACGAACACTGAAGCTTTCTTT. Translating it yields CASSTTNGQTNTEAFF. This chain links TRBV27 with TRBJ1-1; maybe TRBD1 (6 bases). Per the germline V gene, CDR1 is MNHEY and CDR2 is SMNVEV (reference sequence). The CDR3 sequence is 16 residues long. Between the trimmed V and J ends, which lost 6 bases and 1 base, there was a span of 18 bases.

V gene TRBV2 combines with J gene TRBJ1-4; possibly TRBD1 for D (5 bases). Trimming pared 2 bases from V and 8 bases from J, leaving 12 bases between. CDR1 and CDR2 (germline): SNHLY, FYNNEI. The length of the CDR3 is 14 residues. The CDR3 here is CASSETRGREKLFF. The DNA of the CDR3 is TGTGCCAGCAGTGAAACCCGGGGGAGGGAAAAACTGTTTTTT.

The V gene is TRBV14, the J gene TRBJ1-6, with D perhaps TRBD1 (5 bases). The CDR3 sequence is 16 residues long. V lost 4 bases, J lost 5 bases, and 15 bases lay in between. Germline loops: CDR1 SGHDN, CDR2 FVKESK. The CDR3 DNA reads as TGTGCCAGCAGCCGTGGCAGGGTCGGTAATAATTCACCCCTCCACTTT. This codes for CASSRGRVGNNSPLHF.

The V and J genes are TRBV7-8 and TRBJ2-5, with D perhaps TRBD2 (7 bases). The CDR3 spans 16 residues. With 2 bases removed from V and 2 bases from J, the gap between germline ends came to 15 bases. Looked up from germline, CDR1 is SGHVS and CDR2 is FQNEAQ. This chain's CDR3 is CASSLFGGGGQETQYF. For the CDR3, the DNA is TGTGCCAGCAGCTTATTCGGGGGAGGGGGGCAAGAGACCCAGTACTTC.

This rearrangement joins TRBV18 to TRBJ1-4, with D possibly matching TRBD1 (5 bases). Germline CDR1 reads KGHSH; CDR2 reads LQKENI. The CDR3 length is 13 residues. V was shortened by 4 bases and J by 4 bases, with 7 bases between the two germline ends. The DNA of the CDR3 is TGTGCCAGCTCACAGGGGATTAATGAAAAACTGTTTTTT. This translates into CASSQGINEKLFF. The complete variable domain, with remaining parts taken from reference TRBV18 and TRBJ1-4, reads NAGVMQNPRHLVRRRGQEARLRCSPMKGHSHVYWYRQLPEEGLKFMVYLQKENIIDESGMPKERFSAEFPKEGPSILRIQQVVRGDSAAYFCASSQGINEKLFFGSGTQLSVL.

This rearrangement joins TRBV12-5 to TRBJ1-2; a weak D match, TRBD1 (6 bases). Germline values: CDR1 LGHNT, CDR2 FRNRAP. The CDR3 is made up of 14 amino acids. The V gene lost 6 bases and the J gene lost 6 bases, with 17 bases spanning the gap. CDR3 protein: CASGPSGGTNGYTF. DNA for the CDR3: TGTGCTAGTGGCCCCTCCGGCGGGACAAATGGCTACACCTTC.

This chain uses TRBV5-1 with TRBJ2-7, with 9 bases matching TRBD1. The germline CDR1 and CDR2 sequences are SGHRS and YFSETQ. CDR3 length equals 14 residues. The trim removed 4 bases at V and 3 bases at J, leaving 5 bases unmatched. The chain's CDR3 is CASSPRQGGYEQYF. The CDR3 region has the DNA TGCGCCAGCAGCCCAAGACAGGGGGGCTACGAGCAGTACTTC.